This T cell receptor beta chain was obtained from a study of shared clonotypes between healthy human individuals. Study-wide points: Non-shared clonotypes displayed generation probabilities falling below those of clonotypes present in all four donors.

Naive CD8 cells lacked CD45RO and underwent positive selection for CCR7, leaving out terminally differentiated effector memory CD45RA+ cells. Adults of Caucasian background living in Nashville, Tennessee made up all donors. Assay used: immunoSEQ multiplex PCR; TCRdb lists only in-frame clones, some missing. The table shows roughly 1,800,000 clones, with roughly 95% occurring only once. CDR3 size: 13 residues. Trimming stripped 6 bases from V and 8 bases from J, with 11 bases between. The germline V gene encodes CDR1 MDHEN and CDR2 SYDVKM. In regard to this clone: Its target is unknown.

V and J are TRBV28 and TRBJ1-6; D unclear. Sequenced material: naive CD8+ T cells sorted from blood. The TCR sequence derives from a young man in good health. DNA of the CDR3: TGTGCCAGCAGCCCCCTACCGGATTCACCCCTCCACTTT. Amino acid sequence: CASSPLPDSPLHF.